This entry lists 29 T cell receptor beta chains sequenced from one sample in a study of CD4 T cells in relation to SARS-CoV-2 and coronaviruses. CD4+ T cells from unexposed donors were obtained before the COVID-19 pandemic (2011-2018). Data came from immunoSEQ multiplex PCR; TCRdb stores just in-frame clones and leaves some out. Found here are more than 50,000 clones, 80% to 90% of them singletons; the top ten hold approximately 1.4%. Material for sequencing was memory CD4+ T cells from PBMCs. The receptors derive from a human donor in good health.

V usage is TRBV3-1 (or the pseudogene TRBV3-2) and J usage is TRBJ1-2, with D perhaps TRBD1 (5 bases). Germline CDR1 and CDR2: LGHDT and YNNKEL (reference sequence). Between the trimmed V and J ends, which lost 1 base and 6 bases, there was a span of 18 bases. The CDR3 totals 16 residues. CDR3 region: CASSQGWGRGSDGYTF. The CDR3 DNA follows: TGTGCCAGCAGCCAAGGTTGGGGGAGGGGATCGGATGGCTACACCTTC.

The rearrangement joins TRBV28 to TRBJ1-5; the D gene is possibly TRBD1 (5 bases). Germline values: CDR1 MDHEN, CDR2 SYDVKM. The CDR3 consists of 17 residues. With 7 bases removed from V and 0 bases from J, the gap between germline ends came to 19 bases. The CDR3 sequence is CASIHEGWGYSNQPQHF. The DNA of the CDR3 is TGTGCCAGCATCCATGAGGGCTGGGGGTATAGCAATCAGCCCCAGCATTTT.

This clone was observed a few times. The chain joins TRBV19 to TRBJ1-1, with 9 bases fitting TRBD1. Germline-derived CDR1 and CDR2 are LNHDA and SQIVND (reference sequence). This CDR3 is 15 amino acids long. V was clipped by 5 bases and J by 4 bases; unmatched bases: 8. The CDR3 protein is CASSSPQGAGTEAFF. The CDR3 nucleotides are TGTGCCAGTAGTTCCCCACAGGGGGCAGGCACTGAAGCTTTCTTT. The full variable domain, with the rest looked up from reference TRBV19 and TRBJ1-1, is DGGITQSPKYLFRKEGQNVTLSCEQNLNHDAMYWYRQDPGQGLRLIYYSQIVNDFQKGDIAEGYSVSREKKESFPLTVTSAQKNPTAFYLCASSSPQGAGTEAFFGQGTRLTVV.

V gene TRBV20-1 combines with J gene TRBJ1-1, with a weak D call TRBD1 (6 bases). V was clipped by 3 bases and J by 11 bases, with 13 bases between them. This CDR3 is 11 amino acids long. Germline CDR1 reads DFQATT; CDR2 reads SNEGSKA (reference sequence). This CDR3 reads CSASNPQGAFF. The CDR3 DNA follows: TGCAGTGCTAGTAATCCCCAGGGGGCTTTCTTT.

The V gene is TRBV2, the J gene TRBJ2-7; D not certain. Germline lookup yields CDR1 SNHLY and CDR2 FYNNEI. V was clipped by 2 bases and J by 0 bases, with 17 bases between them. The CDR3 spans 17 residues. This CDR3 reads CASSEIVIFASSYEQYF. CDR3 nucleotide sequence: TGTGCCAGCAGTGAAATAGTAATTTTTGCCTCCTCCTACGAGCAGTACTTC.

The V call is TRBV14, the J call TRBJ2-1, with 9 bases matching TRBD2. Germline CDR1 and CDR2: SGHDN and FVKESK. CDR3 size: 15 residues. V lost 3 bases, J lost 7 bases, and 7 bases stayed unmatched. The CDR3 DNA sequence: TGTGCCAGCAGCCAGGCGGGAGGGCCGAGTAATGAGCAGTTCTTC. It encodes CASSQAGGPSNEQFF.

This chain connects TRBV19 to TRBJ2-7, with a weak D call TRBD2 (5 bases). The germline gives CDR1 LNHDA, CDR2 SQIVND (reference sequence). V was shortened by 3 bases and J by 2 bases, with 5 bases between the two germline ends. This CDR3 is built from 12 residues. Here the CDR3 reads CASSIGTYEQYF. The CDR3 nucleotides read TGTGCCAGTAGTATCGGGACCTACGAGCAGTACTTC. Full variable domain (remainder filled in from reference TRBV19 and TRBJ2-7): DGGITQSPKYLFRKEGQNVTLSCEQNLNHDAMYWYRQDPGQGLRLIYYSQIVNDFQKGDIAEGYSVSREKKESFPLTVTSAQKNPTAFYLCASSIGTYEQYFGPGTRLTVT.

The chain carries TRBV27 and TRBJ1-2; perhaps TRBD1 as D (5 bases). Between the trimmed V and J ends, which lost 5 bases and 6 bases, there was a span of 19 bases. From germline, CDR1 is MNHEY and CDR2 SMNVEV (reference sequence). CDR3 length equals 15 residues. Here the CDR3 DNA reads TGTGCCAGCAGTAGTATTCGACTCCTAGGGGATGGCTACACCTTC. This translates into CASSSIRLLGDGYTF.

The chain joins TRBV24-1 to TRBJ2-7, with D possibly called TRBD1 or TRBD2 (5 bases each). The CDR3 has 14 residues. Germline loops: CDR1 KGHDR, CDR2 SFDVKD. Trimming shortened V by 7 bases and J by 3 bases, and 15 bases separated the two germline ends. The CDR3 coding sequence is TGTGCCACCAGCCCTTCGGGGCCCAACTACGAGCAGTACTTC. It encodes CATSPSGPNYEQYF.

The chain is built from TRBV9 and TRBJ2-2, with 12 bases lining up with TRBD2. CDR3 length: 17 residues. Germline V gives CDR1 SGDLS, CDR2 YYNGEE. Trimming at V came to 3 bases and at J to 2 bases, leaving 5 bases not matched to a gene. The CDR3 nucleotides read TGTGCCAGCAGCGAGCTAGCGGGAGGGACTAACACCGGGGAGCTGTTTTTT. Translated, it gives CASSELAGGTNTGELFF.

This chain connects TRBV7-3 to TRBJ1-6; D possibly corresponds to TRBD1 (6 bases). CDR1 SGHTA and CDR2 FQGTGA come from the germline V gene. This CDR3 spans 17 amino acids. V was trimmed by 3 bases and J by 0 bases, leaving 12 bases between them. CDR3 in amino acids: CASSFEQDSSYNSPLHF. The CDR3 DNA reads TGTGCCAGCAGCTTTGAACAGGACAGCTCCTATAATTCACCCCTCCACTTT.

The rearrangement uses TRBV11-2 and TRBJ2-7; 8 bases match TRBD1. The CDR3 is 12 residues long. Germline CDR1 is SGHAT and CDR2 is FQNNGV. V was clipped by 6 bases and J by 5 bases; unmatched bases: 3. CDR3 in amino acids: CASSQGANEQYF. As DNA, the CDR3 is TGTGCCAGCAGTCAGGGGGCCAACGAGCAGTACTTC.

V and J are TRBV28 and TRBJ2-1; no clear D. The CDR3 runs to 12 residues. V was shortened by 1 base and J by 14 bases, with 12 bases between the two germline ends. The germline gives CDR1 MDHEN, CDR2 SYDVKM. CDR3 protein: CASSLSGDCEFF. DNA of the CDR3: TGTGCCAGCAGTTTATCTGGAGATTGTGAGTTCTTC.

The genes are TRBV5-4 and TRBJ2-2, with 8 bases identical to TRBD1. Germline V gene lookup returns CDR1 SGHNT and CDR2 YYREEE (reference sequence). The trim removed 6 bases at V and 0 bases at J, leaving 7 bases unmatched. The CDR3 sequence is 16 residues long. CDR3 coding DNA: TGTGCCAGCAACCAGGGGGCGGGCCCGAACACCGGGGAGCTGTTTTTT. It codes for CASNQGAGPNTGELFF. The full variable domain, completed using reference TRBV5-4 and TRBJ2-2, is ETGVTQSPTHLIKTRGQQVTLRCSSQSGHNTVSWYQQALGQGPQFIFQYYREEENGRGNFPPRFSGLQFPNYSSELNVNALELDDSALYLCASNQGAGPNTGELFFGEGSRLTVL.

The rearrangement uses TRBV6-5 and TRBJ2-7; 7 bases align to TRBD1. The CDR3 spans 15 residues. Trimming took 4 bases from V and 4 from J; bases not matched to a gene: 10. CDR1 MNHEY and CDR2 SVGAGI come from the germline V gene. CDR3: CASSSTGQSEYEQYF. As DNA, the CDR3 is TGTGCCAGCAGTTCTACGGGACAGTCGGAGTACGAGCAGTACTTC.

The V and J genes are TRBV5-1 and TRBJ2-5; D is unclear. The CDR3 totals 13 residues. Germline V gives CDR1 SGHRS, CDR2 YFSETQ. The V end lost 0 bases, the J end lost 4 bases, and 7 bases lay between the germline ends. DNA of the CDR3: TGCGCCAGCAGCTTGGGGAGACTAGAGACCCAGTACTTC. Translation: CASSLGRLETQYF.

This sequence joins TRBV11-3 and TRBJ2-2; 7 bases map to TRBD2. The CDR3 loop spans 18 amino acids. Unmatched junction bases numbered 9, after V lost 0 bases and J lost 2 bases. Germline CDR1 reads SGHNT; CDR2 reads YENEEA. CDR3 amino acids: CASSLDLWGRDNTGELFF. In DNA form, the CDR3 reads TGTGCCAGCAGCTTAGATCTCTGGGGGAGGGACAACACCGGGGAGCTGTTTTTT.

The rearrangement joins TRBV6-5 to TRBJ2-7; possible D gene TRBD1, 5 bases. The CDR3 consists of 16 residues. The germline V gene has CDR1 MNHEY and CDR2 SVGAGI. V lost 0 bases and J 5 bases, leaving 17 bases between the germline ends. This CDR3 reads CASSYSRRGQGNEQYF. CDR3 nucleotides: TGTGCCAGCAGTTACTCGCGAAGGGGTCAGGGAAACGAGCAGTACTTC.

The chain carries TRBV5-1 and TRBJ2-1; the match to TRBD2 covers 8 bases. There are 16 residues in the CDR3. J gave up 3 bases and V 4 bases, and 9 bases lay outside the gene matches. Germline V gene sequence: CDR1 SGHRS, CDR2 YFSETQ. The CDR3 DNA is TGCGCCAGCAGCCCCTCGACTAGCGTAGGCTACAATGAGCAGTTCTTC. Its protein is CASSPSTSVGYNEQFF.

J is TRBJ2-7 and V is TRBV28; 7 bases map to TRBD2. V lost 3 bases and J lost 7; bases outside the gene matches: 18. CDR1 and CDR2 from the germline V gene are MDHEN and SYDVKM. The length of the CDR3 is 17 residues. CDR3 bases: TGTGCCAGCAGTTTCCCGGCGTCTAGCGGACGGTCGGGTGAGCAGTACTTC. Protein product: CASSFPASSGRSGEQYF.

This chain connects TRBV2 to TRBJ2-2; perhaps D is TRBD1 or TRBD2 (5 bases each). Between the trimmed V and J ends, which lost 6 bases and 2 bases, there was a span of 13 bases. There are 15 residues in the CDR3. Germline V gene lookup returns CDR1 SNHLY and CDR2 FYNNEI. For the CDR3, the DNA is TGTGCCAGCAGAACCGGGACGAGCAACACCGGGGAGCTGTTTTTT. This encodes CASRTGTSNTGELFF.

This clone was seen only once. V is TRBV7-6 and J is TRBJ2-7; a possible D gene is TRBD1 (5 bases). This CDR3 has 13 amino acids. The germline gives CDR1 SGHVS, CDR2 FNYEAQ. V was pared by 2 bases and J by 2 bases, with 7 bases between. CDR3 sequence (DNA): TGTGCCAGCAGCTTATCAGGGACCTACGAGCAGTACTTC. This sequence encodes CASSLSGTYEQYF.

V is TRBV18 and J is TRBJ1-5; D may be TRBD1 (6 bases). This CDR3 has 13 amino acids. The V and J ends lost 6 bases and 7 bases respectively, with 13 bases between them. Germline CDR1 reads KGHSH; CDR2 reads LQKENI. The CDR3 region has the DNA TGTGCCAGCTCCCTCGACAGGTCCCAGCCCCAGCATTTT. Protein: CASSLDRSQPQHF.

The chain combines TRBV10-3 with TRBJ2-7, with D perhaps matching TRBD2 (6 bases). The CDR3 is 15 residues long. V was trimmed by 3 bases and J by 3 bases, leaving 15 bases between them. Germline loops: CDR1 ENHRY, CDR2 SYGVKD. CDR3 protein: CAISEGTAARYEQYF. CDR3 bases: TGTGCCATCAGTGAAGGGACTGCGGCCCGCTACGAGCAGTACTTC.

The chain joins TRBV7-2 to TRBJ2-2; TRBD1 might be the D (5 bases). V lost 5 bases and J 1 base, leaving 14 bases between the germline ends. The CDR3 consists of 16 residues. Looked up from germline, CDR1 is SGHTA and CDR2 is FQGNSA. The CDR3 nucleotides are TGTGCCAGCAGCCGGGTGGGGCAGTTGAACACCGGGGAGCTGTTTTTT. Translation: CASSRVGQLNTGELFF.

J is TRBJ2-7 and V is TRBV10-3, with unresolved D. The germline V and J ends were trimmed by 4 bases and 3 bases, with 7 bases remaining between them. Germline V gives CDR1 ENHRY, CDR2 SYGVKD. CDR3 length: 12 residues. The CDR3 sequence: CAISGGNYEQYF. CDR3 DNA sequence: TGTGCCATCAGTGGTGGGAACTACGAGCAGTACTTC.

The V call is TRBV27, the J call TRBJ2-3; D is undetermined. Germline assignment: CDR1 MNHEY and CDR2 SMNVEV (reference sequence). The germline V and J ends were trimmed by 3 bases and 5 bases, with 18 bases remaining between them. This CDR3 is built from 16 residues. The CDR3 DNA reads TGTGCCAGCAGTTTCGAGGTGTATGGCTTCCGAGATACGCAGTATTTT. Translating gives CASSFEVYGFRDTQYF.

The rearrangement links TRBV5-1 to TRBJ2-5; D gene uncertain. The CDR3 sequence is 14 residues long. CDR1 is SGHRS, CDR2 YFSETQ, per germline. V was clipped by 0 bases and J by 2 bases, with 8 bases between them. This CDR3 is CASSLGQTQETQYF. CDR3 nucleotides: TGCGCCAGCAGCTTGGGGCAGACACAAGAGACCCAGTACTTC.

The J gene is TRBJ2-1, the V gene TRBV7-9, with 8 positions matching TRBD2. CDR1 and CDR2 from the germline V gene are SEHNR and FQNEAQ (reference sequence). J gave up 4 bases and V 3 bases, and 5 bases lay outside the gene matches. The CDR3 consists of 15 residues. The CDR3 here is CASSFQSGGYNEQFF. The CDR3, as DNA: TGTGCCAGCAGCTTCCAAAGCGGGGGTTACAATGAGCAGTTCTTC.